This TCR beta chain was identified during a study of T cell responses to AZD1222 COVID-19 vaccine. Sequenced by immunoSEQ multiplex PCR; TCRdb stores in-frame clones only, minus some. The table includes some 110,000 clones, 84% detected once. Regarding the study as a whole: It was only a handful of AZD1222 recipients who were seropositive at baseline. Clonal diversity was possibly underestimated; the donors were predominantly white British and more often female. The study found Spike-specific TCR breadth and depth rose after two AZD1222 doses. Among vaccine-associated CD4 TCRs, coverage spanned spike, with dominance at 160-218 and 743-854.

The CDR3 covers 15 residues. V was clipped by 6 bases and J by 5 bases; unmatched bases: 12. Germline V CDR1 and CDR2: SEHNR, FQNEAQ (reference sequence). Worth noting for this clone: Its antigen remains unidentified.

Sample: peripheral blood, taken on day 0 of AZD1222 vaccination. The chain carries TRBV7-9 and TRBJ2-5, with 7 bases that match TRBD1. The clonotype comes from an adult in good health. In DNA, the CDR3 is TGTGCCAGCAGTCCACGGGACAGAGTCGTGGAGACCCAGTACTTC. Its protein is CASSPRDRVVETQYF.